Sequencing of this T cell receptor (beta chain) was carried out in a study of T cell clonotyping in hematopoietic cell transplantation. This CDR3 comprises 15 residues. Germline loops: CDR1 SGHRS, CDR2 YFSETQ. The V gene lost 2 bases and the J gene lost 2 bases, with 10 bases spanning the gap. Profiled with immunoSEQ multiplex PCR; TCRdb holds only in-frame clones, not every one. The data hold some 5,100 clones, with 77% observed a single time. Sequences were derived from PBMCs, sampled 100 days after allogeneic stem cell transplant. The source of this sequence is a male patient aged 50 to 60 who had an allogeneic stem cell transplant from an unrelated donor, so the T cells may come from the graft donor. Some clones in this sample may be carry-over from other donors' samples. The chain combines TRBV5-1 with TRBJ1-4; TRBD1 is a possible D gene (5 bases). This chain's CDR3 is CASSLGTLTNEKLFF. CDR3 in DNA: TGCGCCAGCAGCTTAGGGACGCTGACTAATGAAAAACTGTTTTTT.